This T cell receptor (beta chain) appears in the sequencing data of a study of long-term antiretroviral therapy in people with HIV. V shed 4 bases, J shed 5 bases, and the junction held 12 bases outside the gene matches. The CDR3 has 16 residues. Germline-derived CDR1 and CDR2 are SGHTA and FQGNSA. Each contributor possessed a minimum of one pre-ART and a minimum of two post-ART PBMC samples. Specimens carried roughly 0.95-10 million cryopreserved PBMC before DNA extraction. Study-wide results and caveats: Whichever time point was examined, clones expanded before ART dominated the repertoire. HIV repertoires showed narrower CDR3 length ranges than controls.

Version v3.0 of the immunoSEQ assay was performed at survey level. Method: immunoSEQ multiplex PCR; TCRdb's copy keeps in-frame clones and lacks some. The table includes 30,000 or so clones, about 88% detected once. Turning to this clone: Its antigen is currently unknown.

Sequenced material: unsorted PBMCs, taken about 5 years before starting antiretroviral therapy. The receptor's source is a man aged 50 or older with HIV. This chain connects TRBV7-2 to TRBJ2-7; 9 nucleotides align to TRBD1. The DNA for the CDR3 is TGTGCCAGCAGCTACCCGTTGGGACAGGGTAGTAACGAGCAGTACTTC. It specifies CASSYPLGQGSNEQYF.